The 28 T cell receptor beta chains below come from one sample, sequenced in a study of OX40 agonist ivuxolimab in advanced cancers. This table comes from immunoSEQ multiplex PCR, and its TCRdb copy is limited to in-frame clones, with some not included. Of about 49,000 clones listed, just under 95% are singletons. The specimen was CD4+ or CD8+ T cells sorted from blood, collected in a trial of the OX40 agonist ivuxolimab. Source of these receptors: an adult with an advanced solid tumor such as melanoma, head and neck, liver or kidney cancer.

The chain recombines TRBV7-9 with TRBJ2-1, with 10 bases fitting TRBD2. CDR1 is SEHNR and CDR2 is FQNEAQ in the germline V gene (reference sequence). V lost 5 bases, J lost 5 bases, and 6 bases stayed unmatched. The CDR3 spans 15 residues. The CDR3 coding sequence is TGTGCCAGCAGCCCTAGCGGGAGATCGGACAATGAGCAGTTCTTC. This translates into CASSPSGRSDNEQFF.

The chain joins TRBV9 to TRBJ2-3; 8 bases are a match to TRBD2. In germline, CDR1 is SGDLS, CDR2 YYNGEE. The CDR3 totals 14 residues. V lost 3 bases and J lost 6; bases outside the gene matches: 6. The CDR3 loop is CASSAGLGGDTQYF. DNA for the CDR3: TGTGCCAGCAGCGCGGGACTAGGAGGGGATACGCAGTATTTT.

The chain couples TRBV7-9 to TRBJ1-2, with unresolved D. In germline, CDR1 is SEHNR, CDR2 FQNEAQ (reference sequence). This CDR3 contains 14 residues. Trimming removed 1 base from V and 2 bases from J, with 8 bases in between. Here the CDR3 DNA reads TGTGCCAGCAGCTTAGTGGGCAGCAACTATGGCTACACCTTC. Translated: CASSLVGSNYGYTF.

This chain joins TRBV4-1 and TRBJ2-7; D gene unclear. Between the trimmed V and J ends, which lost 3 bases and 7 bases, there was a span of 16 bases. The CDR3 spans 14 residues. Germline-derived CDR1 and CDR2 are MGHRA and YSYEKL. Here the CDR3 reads CASSQTSALGEQYF. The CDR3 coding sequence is TGCGCCAGCAGCCAGACTTCGGCCCTTGGGGAGCAGTACTTC.

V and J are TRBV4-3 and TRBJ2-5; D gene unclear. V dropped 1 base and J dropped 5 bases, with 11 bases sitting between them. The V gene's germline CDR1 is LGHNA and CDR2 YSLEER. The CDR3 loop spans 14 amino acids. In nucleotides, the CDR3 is TGCGCCAGCAGCCAAGCCTGGGCCGGGGAGACCCAGTACTTC. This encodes CASSQAWAGETQYF.

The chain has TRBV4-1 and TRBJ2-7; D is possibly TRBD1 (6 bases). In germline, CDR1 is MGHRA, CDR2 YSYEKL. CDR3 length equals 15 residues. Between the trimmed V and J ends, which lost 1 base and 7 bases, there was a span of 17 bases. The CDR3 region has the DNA TGCGCCAGCAGCCAAGCTCCGGGACACCTGGAGGAGCAGTACTTC. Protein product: CASSQAPGHLEEQYF.

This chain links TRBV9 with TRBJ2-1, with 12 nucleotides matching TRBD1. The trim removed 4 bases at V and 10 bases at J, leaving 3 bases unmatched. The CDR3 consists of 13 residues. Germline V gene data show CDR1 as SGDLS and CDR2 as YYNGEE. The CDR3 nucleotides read TGTGCCAGCAGCCCCGGGACAGGGGGCGAGCAGTTCTTC. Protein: CASSPGTGGEQFF.

The CDR3 nucleotides read TGTGCCAGCAGCAAGTCGGGGTTCCACGAGCAGTACTTC. This translates into CASSKSGFHEQYF. The rearrangement links TRBV21-1 to TRBJ2-7; the table calls TRBD2, which could not be checked here. TRBV21-1 constitutes a pseudogene. This CDR3 spans 13 amino acids.

CDR3 coding DNA: TGTGCCAGCAGCATCCAGCGGACCCCTGTGGAGCAGTACTTC. Its protein is CASSIQRTPVEQYF. This rearrangement joins TRBV13 to TRBJ2-7; D is perhaps TRBD2 (5 bases). In germline, CDR1 is PRHDT, CDR2 FYEKMQ (reference sequence). Trimming cost V 5 bases and J 7 bases, with 18 bases left between them. This CDR3 has 14 amino acids.

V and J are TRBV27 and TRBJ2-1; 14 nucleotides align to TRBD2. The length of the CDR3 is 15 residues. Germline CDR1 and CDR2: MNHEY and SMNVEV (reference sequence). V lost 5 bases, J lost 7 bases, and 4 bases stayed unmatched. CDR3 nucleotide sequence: TGTGCCAGCAGTCCCGGGACTAGCGGGAGTAATGAGCAGTTCTTC. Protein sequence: CASSPGTSGSNEQFF.

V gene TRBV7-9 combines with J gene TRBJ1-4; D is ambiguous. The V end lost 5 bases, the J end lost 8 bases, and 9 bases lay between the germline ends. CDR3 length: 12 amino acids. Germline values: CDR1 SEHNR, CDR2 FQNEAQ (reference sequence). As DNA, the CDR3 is TGTGCCAGCAGCCTTCTAGAGGAAAAACTGTTTTTT. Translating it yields CASSLLEEKLFF.

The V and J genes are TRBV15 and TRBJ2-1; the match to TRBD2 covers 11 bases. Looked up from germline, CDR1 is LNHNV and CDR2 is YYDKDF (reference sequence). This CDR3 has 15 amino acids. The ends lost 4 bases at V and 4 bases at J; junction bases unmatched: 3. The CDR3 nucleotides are TGTGCCACCAGCATCGTAGCGGGGGGGTACAATGAGCAGTTCTTC. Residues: CATSIVAGGYNEQFF.

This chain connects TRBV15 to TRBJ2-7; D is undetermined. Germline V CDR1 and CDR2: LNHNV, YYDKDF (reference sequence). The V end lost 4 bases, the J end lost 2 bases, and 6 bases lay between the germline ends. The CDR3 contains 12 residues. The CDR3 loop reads CATSNSPYEQYF. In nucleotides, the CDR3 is TGTGCCACCAGCAACAGCCCCTACGAGCAGTACTTC. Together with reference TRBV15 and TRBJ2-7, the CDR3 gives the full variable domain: DAMVIQNPRYQVTQFGKPVTLSCSQTLNHNVMYWYQQKSSQAPKLLFHYYDKDFNNEADTPDNFQSRRPNTSFCFLDIRSPGLGDTAMYLCATSNSPYEQYFGPGTRLTVT.

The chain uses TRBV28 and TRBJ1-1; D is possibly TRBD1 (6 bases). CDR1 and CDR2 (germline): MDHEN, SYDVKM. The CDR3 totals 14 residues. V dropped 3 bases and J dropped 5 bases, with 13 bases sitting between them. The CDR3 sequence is CASSFRPGDTEAFF. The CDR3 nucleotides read TGTGCCAGCAGTTTCCGGCCAGGGGATACTGAAGCTTTCTTT.

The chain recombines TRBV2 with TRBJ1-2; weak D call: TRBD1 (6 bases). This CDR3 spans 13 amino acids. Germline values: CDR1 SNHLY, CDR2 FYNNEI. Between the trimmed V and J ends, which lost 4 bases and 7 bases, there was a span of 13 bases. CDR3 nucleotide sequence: TGTGCCAGCAGTGTTGTACAGGGCGGTGGCTACACCTTC. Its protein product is CASSVVQGGGYTF.

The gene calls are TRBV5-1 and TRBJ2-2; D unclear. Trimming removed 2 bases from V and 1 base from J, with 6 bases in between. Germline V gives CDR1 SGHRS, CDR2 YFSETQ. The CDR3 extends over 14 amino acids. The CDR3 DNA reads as TGCGCCAGCAGCTTTCAGCGGAACACCGGGGAGCTGTTTTTT. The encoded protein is CASSFQRNTGELFF.

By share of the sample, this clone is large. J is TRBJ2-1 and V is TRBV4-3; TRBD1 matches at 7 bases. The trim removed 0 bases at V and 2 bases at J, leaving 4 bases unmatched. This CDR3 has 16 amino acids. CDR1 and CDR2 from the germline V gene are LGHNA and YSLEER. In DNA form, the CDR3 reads TGCGCCAGCAGCCAAGATAGGCAGGGGGCCTACAATGAGCAGTTCTTC. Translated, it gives CASSQDRQGAYNEQFF.

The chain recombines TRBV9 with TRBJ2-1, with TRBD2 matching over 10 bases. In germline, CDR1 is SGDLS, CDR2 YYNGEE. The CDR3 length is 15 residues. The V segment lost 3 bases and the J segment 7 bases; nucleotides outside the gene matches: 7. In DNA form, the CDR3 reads TGTGCCAGCAGCGGGGGACTAGCGAGAGTAAATGAGCAGTTCTTC. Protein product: CASSGGLARVNEQFF.

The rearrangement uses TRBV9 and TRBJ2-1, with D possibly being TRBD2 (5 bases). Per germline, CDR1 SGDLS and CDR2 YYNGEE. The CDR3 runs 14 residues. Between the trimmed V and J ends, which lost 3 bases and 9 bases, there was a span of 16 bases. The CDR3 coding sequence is TGTGCCAGCAGCGAGGGCGGAGAGGGCCGTGAGCAGTTCTTC. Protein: CASSEGGEGREQFF.

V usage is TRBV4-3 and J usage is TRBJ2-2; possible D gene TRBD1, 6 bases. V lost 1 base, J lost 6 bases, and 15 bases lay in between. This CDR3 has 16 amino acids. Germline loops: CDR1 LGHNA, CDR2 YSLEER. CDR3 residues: CASSQGTVLNPGELFF. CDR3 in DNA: TGCGCCAGCAGCCAAGGGACAGTTTTGAATCCCGGGGAGCTGTTTTTT.

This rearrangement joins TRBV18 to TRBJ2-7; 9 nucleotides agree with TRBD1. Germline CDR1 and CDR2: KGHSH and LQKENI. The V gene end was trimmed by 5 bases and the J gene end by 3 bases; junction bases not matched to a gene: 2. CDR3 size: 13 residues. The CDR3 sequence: CASSWGQGYEQYF. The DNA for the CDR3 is TGTGCCAGCTCATGGGGACAGGGCTACGAGCAGTACTTC.

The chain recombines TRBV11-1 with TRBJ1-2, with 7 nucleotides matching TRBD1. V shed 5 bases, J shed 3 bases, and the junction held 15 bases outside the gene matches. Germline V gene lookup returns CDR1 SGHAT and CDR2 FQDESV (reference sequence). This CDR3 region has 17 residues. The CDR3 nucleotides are TGTGCCAGCAGCCCTAGGGGACAGCTTCCTGGCGACTATGGCTACACCTTC. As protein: CASSPRGQLPGDYGYTF.

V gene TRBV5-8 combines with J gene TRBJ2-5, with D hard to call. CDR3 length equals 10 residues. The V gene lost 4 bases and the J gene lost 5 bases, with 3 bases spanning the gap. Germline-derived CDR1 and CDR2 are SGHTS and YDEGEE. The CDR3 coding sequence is TGTGCCAGCAGCGGGGAGACCCAGTACTTC. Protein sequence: CASSGETQYF. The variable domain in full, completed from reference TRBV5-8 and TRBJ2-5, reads EAGVTQSPTHLIKTRGQQATLRCSPISGHTSVYWYQQALGLGLQFLLWYDEGEERNRGNFPPRFSGRQFPNYSSELNVNALELEDSALYLCASSGETQYFGPGTRLLVL.

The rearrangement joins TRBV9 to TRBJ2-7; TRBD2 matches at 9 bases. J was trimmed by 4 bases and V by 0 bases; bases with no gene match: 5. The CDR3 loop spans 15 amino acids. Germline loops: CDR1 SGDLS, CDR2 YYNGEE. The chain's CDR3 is CASSVGPSGVYEQYF. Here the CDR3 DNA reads TGTGCCAGCAGCGTAGGGCCTAGCGGGGTTTACGAGCAGTACTTC.

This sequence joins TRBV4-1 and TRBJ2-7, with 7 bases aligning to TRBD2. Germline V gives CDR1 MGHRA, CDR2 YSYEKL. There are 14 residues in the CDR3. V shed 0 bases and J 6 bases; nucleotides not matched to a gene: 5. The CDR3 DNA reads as TGCGCCAGCAGCCAAGAGGGGGGGGTGGTCGAGCAGTACTTC. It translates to CASSQEGGVVEQYF.

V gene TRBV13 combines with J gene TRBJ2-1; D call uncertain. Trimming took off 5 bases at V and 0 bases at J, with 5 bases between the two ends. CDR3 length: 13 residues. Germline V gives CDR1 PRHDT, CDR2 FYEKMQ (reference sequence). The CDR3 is CASSPSSYNEQFF. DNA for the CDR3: TGTGCCAGCAGCCCCAGCTCCTACAATGAGCAGTTCTTC.

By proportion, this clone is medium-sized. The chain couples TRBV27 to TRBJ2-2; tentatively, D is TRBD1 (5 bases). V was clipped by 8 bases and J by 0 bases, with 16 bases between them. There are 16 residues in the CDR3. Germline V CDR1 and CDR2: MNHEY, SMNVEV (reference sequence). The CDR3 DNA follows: TGTGCCAGCCGACCTAGGGGCAGGGCGAACACCGGGGAGCTGTTTTTT. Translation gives CASRPRGRANTGELFF.

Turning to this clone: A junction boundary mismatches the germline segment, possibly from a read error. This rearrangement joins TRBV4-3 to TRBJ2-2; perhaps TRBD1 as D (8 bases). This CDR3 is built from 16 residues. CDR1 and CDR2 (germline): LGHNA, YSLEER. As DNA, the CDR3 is TGCGCCAGCAGCCCCAGGGGGCGGGAGAACCCCGGGGAGCTGTTTTTT. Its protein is CASSPRGRENPGELFF.